A selection of T cell receptor beta chains follows, all from one sample in a study of OX40 agonist ivuxolimab in advanced cancers. Clones were sequenced by immunoSEQ multiplex PCR, and TCRdb holds only the in-frame ones, with some missing. The table records around 38,000 clones, around nine tenths of them present only once. The starting material was CD4+ or CD8+ T cells sorted from blood, obtained in a trial of the OX40 agonist ivuxolimab. These receptors were obtained from an adult with an advanced solid tumor such as melanoma, head and neck, liver or kidney cancer. Both conserved end residues are part of each CDR3. The order of the fields is V gene, clone size, J gene, D gene, CDR3 protein, CDR3 DNA. A D gene is named only where the DNA matches it firmly. Clone size is given for some rows only: seen once, a few or many times, or a class if the clone is expanded.

>TRBV28|once|TRBJ2-2|TRBD1
CASSLIGQGSAGELFF
TGTGCCAGCAGTTTAATAGGACAGGGAAGCGCCGGGGAGCTGTTTTTT
>TRBV6-5|.|TRBJ2-7|TRBD1
CASSYRTGGAYEQYF
TGTGCCAGCAGTTACCGGACAGGGGGCGCGTACGAGCAGTACTTC
>TRBV4-1|.|TRBJ2-3|TRBD2
CASSQEAGGRTDTQYF
TGCGCCAGCAGCCAAGAAGCGGGGGGTCGCACAGATACGCAGTATTTT
>TRBV9|.|TRBJ1-2|.
CASSGLRVPNYGYTF
TGTGCCAGCAGCGGACTGAGGGTTCCTAACTATGGCTACACCTTC
>TRBV4-3|.|TRBJ2-1|TRBD2
CASSQGSSGGAYEQFF
TGCGCCAGCAGCCAAGGTTCTAGCGGGGGGGCGTATGAGCAGTTCTTC
>TRBV9|.|TRBJ1-1|.
CASSVDKRNTEAFF
TGTGCCAGCAGCGTAGACAAGAGAAACACTGAAGCTTTCTTT
>TRBV7-6|few|TRBJ2-3|.
CASSLDFGTQYF
TGTGCCAGCAGCTTAGATTTCGGTACGCAGTATTTT
>TRBV2|few|TRBJ2-1|TRBD2
CASSFVPGLAGVYNEQFF
TGTGCCAGCAGCTTTGTCCCGGGACTAGCGGGAGTCTACAATGAGCAGTTCTTC
>TRBV5-5|once|TRBJ1-6|.
CASSVALKGTINSPLHF
TGTGCCAGCAGCGTGGCCCTGAAGGGGACGATTAATTCACCCCTCCACTTT
>TRBV6-1|.|TRBJ2-3|TRBD2
CASSERGKGVPTLAGVGLDTQYF
TGTGCCAGCAGTGAACGAGGAAAGGGGGTCCCCACACTAGCGGGAGTCGGTTTAGATACGCAGTATTTT
>TRBV5-4|.|TRBJ1-4|.
CASSCRECLGKLFF
TGTGCCAGCAGCTGCCGGGAGTGTCTAGGAAAACTGTTTTTT
>TRBV7-9|.|TRBJ2-7|.
CASSFDTYEQYF
TGTGCCAGCAGCTTCGATACCTACGAGCAGTACTTC
>TRBV7-6|once|TRBJ1-2|.
CASSPLGGARGYTF
TGTGCCAGCAGCCCCCTCGGGGGGGCGCGTGGCTACACCTTC
>TRBV6-1|.|TRBJ1-1|.
CASSKGPQNTEAFF
TGTGCCAGCAGTAAGGGACCGCAGAACACTGAAGCTTTCTTT
>TRBV5-5|.|TRBJ2-3|.
CASSWGESTDTQYF
TGTGCCAGCAGCTGGGGGGAAAGCACAGATACGCAGTATTTT
>TRBV10-3|.|TRBJ2-3|TRBD2
CAIRGTSGTTDTQYF
TGTGCCATCAGGGGGACTAGCGGGACCACAGATACGCAGTATTTT
>TRBV9|.|TRBJ2-1|.
CASSVPRGGSSYNEQFF
TGTGCCAGCAGCGTGCCCCGAGGAGGGAGCTCCTACAATGAGCAGTTCTTC
>TRBV9|.|TRBJ2-3|.
CASSVEGGVADGTDTQYF
TGTGCCAGCAGCGTAGAGGGTGGAGTAGCCGATGGGACAGATACGCAGTATTTT
>TRBV7-9|.|TRBJ1-2|.
CASSLGVLRPLDGYTF
TGTGCCAGCAGCTTAGGTGTGTTGAGGCCCCTTGATGGCTACACCTTC
>TRBV19|.|TRBJ2-2|.
CASIRGTGELFF
TGTGCCAGTATACGGGGGACCGGGGAGCTGTTTTTT
>TRBV4-1|few|TRBJ1-1|.
CASSQGEGTEAFF
TGCGCCAGCAGCCAAGGGGAAGGGACAGAAGCTTTCTTT
>TRBV10-2|.|TRBJ2-5|.
CASSEYPVPREETQYF
TGCGCCAGCAGTGAGTATCCTGTCCCGCGGGAAGAGACCCAGTACTTC
>TRBV7-6|.|TRBJ2-1|TRBD2
CASSLELAGTDEQFF
TGTGCCAGCAGCTTAGAACTAGCGGGAACCGATGAGCAGTTCTTC
>TRBV9|.|TRBJ2-1|.
CASSKSTGTPYNEQFF
TGTGCCAGCAGCAAGTCGACGGGGACCCCCTACAATGAGCAGTTCTTC
>TRBV12-5|.|TRBJ2-1|.
CASGMTSYNEQFF
TGTGCTAGTGGAATGACCAGCTACAATGAGCAGTTCTTC
>TRBV7-9|.|TRBJ1-5|.
CASSLGDQPQHF
TGTGCCAGCAGCTTGGGGGATCAGCCCCAGCATTTT
>TRBV4-2|few|TRBJ2-7|TRBD2
CASSPPGLAGIYEQYF
TGTGCCAGCAGCCCCCCGGGACTAGCGGGAATCTACGAGCAGTACTTC
>TRBV4-2|.|TRBJ2-5|.
CASSARTGKETQYF
TGTGCCAGCAGCGCCCGGACCGGAAAAGAGACCCAGTACTTC
>TRBV28|once|TRBJ1-5|TRBD1
CASRLTGGNQPQHF
TGTGCCAGCAGATTGACAGGGGGCAATCAGCCCCAGCATTTT
>TRBV30|.|TRBJ2-1|TRBD1
CAWSVQGQGTFNEQFF
TGTGCCTGGAGTGTACAGGGACAGGGGACCTTCAATGAGCAGTTCTTC
>TRBV6-5|.|TRBJ1-5|.
CASMRGGNQPQHF
TGTGCCAGCATGAGGGGTGGCAATCAGCCCCAGCATTTT
>TRBV7-9|.|TRBJ1-1|TRBD1
CASSLATGVTEAFF
TGTGCCAGCAGCTTAGCAACAGGGGTCACTGAAGCTTTCTTT
>TRBV19|.|TRBJ1-5|TRBD1
CASSWSGTGGNQPQHF
TGTGCCAGTAGTTGGTCCGGGACAGGGGGCAATCAGCCCCAGCATTTT
>TRBV7-2|.|TRBJ2-5|TRBD2
CASSLISGGSQETQYF
TGTGCCAGCAGCTTAATTAGCGGGGGGTCGCAAGAGACCCAGTACTTC
>TRBV5-6|.|TRBJ2-1|.
CASSLVGRDNEQFF
TGTGCCAGCAGCTTGGTGGGTCGGGACAATGAGCAGTTCTTC
>TRBV7-9|.|TRBJ2-7|TRBD2
CASSTSGRGSYEQYF
TGTGCCAGCAGCACAAGCGGGAGAGGCTCCTACGAGCAGTACTTC
>TRBV27|.|TRBJ2-7|.
CASGEGERNEQYF
TGTGCCAGCGGAGAGGGGGAGAGAAACGAGCAGTACTTC
>TRBV4-2|.|TRBJ2-3|TRBD2
CASSQGLSGLAGGPTDTQYF
TGTGCCAGCAGCCAAGGCCTTTCGGGACTAGCGGGAGGGCCAACGGATACGCAGTATTTT
>TRBV4-3|.|TRBJ1-5|TRBD1
CASSQGTGDGNQPQHF
TGCGCCAGCAGCCAGGGGACAGGGGACGGCAATCAGCCCCAGCATTTT
>TRBV7-8|.|TRBJ2-3|.
CASSARLGTQYF
TGTGCCAGCAGCGCGAGGCTGGGTACGCAGTATTTT
>TRBV5-1|.|TRBJ1-6|TRBD1
CASSLGTGDEVPNSPLHF
TGCGCCAGCAGCTTAGGGACAGGGGACGAAGTACCTAATTCACCCCTCCACTTT
>TRBV2|.|TRBJ1-2|.
CASSDGGSGTHGYTF
TGTGCCAGCAGTGATGGAGGGTCCGGGACCCATGGCTACACCTTC
>TRBV4-1|.|TRBJ2-1|.
CASSQGPMNEQFF
TGCGCCAGCAGCCAGGGTCCGATGAATGAGCAGTTCTTC
>TRBV14|.|TRBJ2-7|.
CASSHNYEQYF
TGTGCCAGCAGCCACAACTACGAGCAGTACTTC
>TRBV6-1|.|TRBJ1-6|TRBD1
CASSPRTGSSPLHF
TGTGCCAGCAGCCCTCGGACAGGGAGCTCACCCCTCCACTTT
>TRBV4-3|.|TRBJ1-2|TRBD1
CASSHSGTEHPFGYTF
TGCGCCAGCAGCCACTCCGGGACAGAACATCCTTTTGGCTACACCTTC
>TRBV5-1|.|TRBJ2-3|TRBD2
CASSLELAGADTQYF
TGCGCCAGCAGCTTGGAACTAGCGGGAGCTGATACGCAGTATTTT
>TRBV9|.|TRBJ2-1|.
CASSELESSYNEQFF
TGTGCCAGCAGCGAGCTGGAGAGCTCCTACAATGAGCAGTTCTTC
>TRBV27|.|TRBJ1-1|.
CASSYSPGLNTEAFF
TGTGCCAGCAGTTACTCGCCAGGGTTGAACACTGAAGCTTTCTTT
>TRBV4-1|.|TRBJ2-5|TRBD1
CASSPSEGTVQETQYF
TGCGCCAGCAGCCCGTCCGAAGGGACAGTCCAAGAGACCCAGTACTTC
>TRBV7-6|.|TRBJ2-7|.
CASSLNVVYEQYF
TGTGCCAGCAGCTTAAACGTCGTCTACGAGCAGTACTTC
>TRBV27|.|TRBJ2-3|TRBD2
CASKRGQSTDTQYF
TGTGCCAGCAAGCGGGGGCAGTCCACAGATACGCAGTATTTT
>TRBV9|.|TRBJ1-1|.
CASSVENSADEAFF
TGTGCCAGCAGCGTAGAAAATTCGGCAGATGAAGCTTTCTTT